The 4 T cell receptor beta chains listed next were all sequenced from one sample in a study of blood T cell repertoires in COVID-19. Here immunoSEQ multiplex PCR was the method, and the copy in TCRdb shows in-frame clones only, minus some. This table holds approximately 67,000 clones, approximately 90% found once. Sequencing input: peripheral blood. The receptors were sampled from a woman in her sixties or seventies with active COVID-19.

The DNA of the CDR3 is TGTGCCAGCAGTACCGGACAGGGGGTGTATAGCAATCAGCCCCAGCATTTT. Its protein is CASSTGQGVYSNQPQHF. The V gene is TRBV27, the J gene TRBJ1-5; 10 nucleotides line up with TRBD1. This CDR3 is 17 amino acids long. The germline V gene encodes CDR1 MNHEY and CDR2 SMNVEV (reference sequence). The trim removed 5 bases at V and 0 bases at J, leaving 7 bases unmatched.

The genes are TRBV2 and TRBJ1-6; 8 nucleotides line up with TRBD1. V was clipped by 6 bases and J by 7 bases; unmatched bases: 5. The CDR3 has 14 amino acids. Germline lookup yields CDR1 SNHLY and CDR2 FYNNEI. CDR3: CASRTGTGNSPLHF. In nucleotides, the CDR3 is TGTGCCAGCAGGACCGGGACAGGCAATTCACCCCTCCACTTT. Full variable domain (outside the CDR3, taken from reference TRBV2 and TRBJ1-6): EPEVTQTPSHQVTQMGQEVILRCVPISNHLYFYWYRQILGQKVEFLVSFYNNEISEKSEIFDDQFSVERPDGSNFTLKIRSTKLEDSAMYFCASRTGTGNSPLHFGNGTRLTVT.

V gene TRBV7-2 combines with J gene TRBJ2-1; tentative D call: TRBD1 (5 bases). Per the germline V gene, CDR1 is SGHTA and CDR2 is FQGNSA. The CDR3 is 16 amino acids. With 1 base removed from V and 4 bases from J, the gap between germline ends came to 14 bases. CDR3 loop: CASSLGGGARYNEQFF. The CDR3, as DNA: TGTGCCAGCAGCTTAGGGGGTGGGGCTAGATACAATGAGCAGTTCTTC.

With regard to this clone: One end of the junction varies from germline; a read error may be responsible. The chain joins TRBV6-1 to TRBJ1-5; TRBD1 might be the D (6 bases). CDR1 and CDR2 (germline): MNHNS, SASEGT. This CDR3 region has 15 residues. CDR3: CASNEVRGSNQPQHF. For the CDR3, the DNA is TGTGCCAGCAATGAAGTGAGGGGGAGCAATCAGCCCCAGCATTTT.